These T cell receptor beta chains were read from a single sample in a study of cytomegalovirus exposure and HLA in healthy donors. Using immunoSEQ multiplex PCR, the repertoire was profiled, and TCRdb retains in-frame clones only, with some absent. The table has 150,000 or so clones, roughly 80% seen once. The sequencing sample was made of PBMCs. These receptors all stem from a man younger than 35 in good health and CMV-seropositive. The CDR3 runs from the conserved cysteine through the conserved F or W. Each record gives: V gene, clone size, J gene, D gene, CDR3 protein, CDR3 DNA. D genes are given only for firm matches. A clone size is listed for some rows: how often the clone was seen (once, few, many), or a class if it is expanded.

>TRBV5-6|NA|TRBJ2-3|TRBD2
CASSSGTSADTQYF
TGTGCCAGCAGCTCCGGGACTAGCGCAGATACGCAGTATTTT
>TRBV4-2|NA|TRBJ2-7|TRBD2
CASSRKLVAGSWHEQYF
TGTGCCAGCAGCCGTAAACTGGTAGCGGGAAGTTGGCACGAGCAGTACTTC
>TRBV10-3|few|TRBJ1-2|NA
CAIRGRGRYYGYTF
TGTGCCATCAGGGGCAGGGGTCGATACTATGGCTACACCTTC
>TRBV29-1|NA|TRBJ2-7|NA
CSAETSSYEQYF
TGCAGCGCCGAAACATCCTCCTACGAGCAGTACTTC
>TRBV6-6|NA|TRBJ2-1|TRBD1
CASSLTGVDEQFF
TGTGCCAGCAGCCTAACAGGGGTGGATGAGCAGTTCTTC
>TRBV6-5|few|TRBJ1-1|NA
CASSYSTGNTEAFF
TGTGCCAGCAGTTATTCCACAGGGAACACTGAAGCTTTCTTT
>TRBV13|once|TRBJ1-1|TRBD1
CASSPTQGAEAFF
TGTGCCAGCAGTCCAACACAGGGGGCTGAAGCTTTCTTT
>TRBV5-6|NA|TRBJ2-2|TRBD1
CASSSGQGAAGELFF
TGTGCCAGCAGCTCAGGACAGGGGGCCGCCGGGGAGCTGTTTTTT
>TRBV10-1|NA|TRBJ2-3|NA
CASSGIDRPGTDTQYF
TGCGCCAGCAGTGGAATCGACAGGCCGGGCACAGATACGCAGTATTTT
>TRBV2|NA|TRBJ1-1|NA
CASILSRATEAFF
TGTGCCAGCATCTTATCGAGGGCCACTGAAGCTTTCTTT
>TRBV5-6|NA|TRBJ1-2|NA
CASSLGLGGTNYGYTF
TGTGCCAGCAGCTTGGGGCTTGGGGGGACTAACTATGGCTACACCTTC
>TRBV28|NA|TRBJ2-7|NA
CATLENYEQYF
TGTGCCACCTTGGAGAACTACGAGCAGTACTTC
>TRBV11-3|NA|TRBJ2-3|TRBD1
CASSLGQATDTQYF
TGTGCCAGCAGCCTTGGACAGGCCACAGATACGCAGTATTTT
>TRBV5-1|NA|TRBJ1-4|TRBD1
CASSSGGQGSEKLFF
TGCGCCAGCAGCTCAGGGGGACAGGGGAGCGAAAAACTGTTTTTT
>TRBV5-4|NA|TRBJ1-2|TRBD1
CASSLAPDRATNYGYTF
TGTGCCAGCAGCTTGGCCCCGGACAGGGCAACTAACTATGGCTACACCTTC
>TRBV27|NA|TRBJ2-3|NA
CASSGSTDTQYF
TGTGCCAGCAGTGGCAGCACAGATACGCAGTATTTT
>TRBV28|NA|TRBJ1-1|NA
CASSRGGSVTEAFF
TGTGCCAGCAGCCGCGGGGGGTCCGTCACTGAAGCTTTCTTT
>TRBV15|NA|TRBJ1-4|NA
CATSSMDSSNEKLFF
TGTGCCACCAGCAGTATGGACAGCTCAAATGAAAAACTGTTTTTT
>TRBV7-9|NA|TRBJ1-2|NA
CASSFTENYGYTF
TGTGCCAGCAGCTTTACAGAAAACTATGGCTACACCTTC
>TRBV11-2|NA|TRBJ2-7|TRBD1
CASSQDRGWDEQYF
TGTGCCAGCAGCCAAGACAGGGGGTGGGACGAGCAGTACTTC
>TRBV4-3|NA|TRBJ1-4|TRBD1
CASSQDRGLNTNEKLFF
TGCGCCAGCAGCCAAGACAGGGGGCTGAATACTAATGAAAAACTGTTTTTT
>TRBV2|NA|TRBJ1-2|NA
CASNPDSPIGYTF
TGTGCCAGCAATCCGGACAGTCCCATTGGCTACACCTTC
>TRBV11-3|NA|TRBJ2-3|NA
CASSLGAMGGTDTQYF
TGTGCCAGCAGCTTGGGAGCGATGGGGGGAACAGATACGCAGTATTTT
>TRBV11-2|NA|TRBJ1-1|NA
CASTHGGGTNTEAFF
TGTGCCAGCACCCACGGCGGAGGGACGAACACTGAAGCTTTCTTT
>TRBV9|NA|TRBJ2-7|TRBD2
CASSVGEGTTYEQYF
TGTGCCAGCAGCGTAGGGGAGGGAACCACCTACGAGCAGTACTTC
>TRBV28|few|TRBJ2-7|NA
CASRGRSAYEQYF
TGTGCCAGCAGGGGCAGGTCGGCCTACGAGCAGTACTTC
>TRBV5-1|NA|TRBJ2-2|TRBD1
CASSRTGGPNTGELFF
TGCGCCAGCAGCCGGACAGGGGGCCCGAACACCGGGGAGCTGTTTTTT
>TRBV13|NA|TRBJ1-1|TRBD1
CASSLGDRGNTEAFF
TGTGCCAGCAGCTTAGGCGACAGGGGGAACACTGAAGCTTTCTTT
>TRBV4-1|NA|TRBJ2-7|NA
CASSSAGSDSYEQYF
TGCGCCAGCAGTTCCGCCGGGAGCGATTCCTACGAGCAGTACTTC
>TRBV13|NA|TRBJ2-7|TRBD2
CASSPRGSGPYEQYF
TGTGCCAGCAGCCCTAGAGGTAGCGGGCCCTACGAGCAGTACTTC
>TRBV30|once|TRBJ1-1|NA
CAWSFNRDNTEAFF
TGTGCCTGGAGTTTCAACAGGGATAACACTGAAGCTTTCTTT
>TRBV7-3|once|TRBJ1-2|TRBD1
CASSLTPIAGDRGLSYGYTF
TGTGCCAGCAGCCTCACCCCTATTGCGGGGGACAGGGGGCTTAGCTATGGCTACACCTTC
>TRBV6-5|once|TRBJ2-2|NA
CASTKRNTGELFF
TGTGCCAGCACTAAGCGGAACACCGGGGAGCTGTTTTTT
>TRBV5-1|NA|TRBJ2-7|NA
CASSSALGGYEQYF
TGCGCCAGCAGCTCTGCTTTGGGGGGCTACGAGCAGTACTTC
>TRBV9|once|TRBJ2-3|TRBD2
CASSVGLAGPDTQYF
TGTGCCAGCAGCGTAGGACTAGCGGGTCCAGATACGCAGTATTTT
>TRBV2|NA|TRBJ2-7|NA
CASSDAGIYEQYF
TGTGCCAGCAGTGATGCAGGTATCTACGAGCAGTACTTC
>TRBV5-1|NA|TRBJ2-7|NA
CASSLDRDLFF
TGCGCCAGCAGCTTGGACAGGGACCTCTTCTTC
>TRBV6-1|few|TRBJ1-2|NA
CASRGTDRLNYGYTF
TGTGCCAGCAGGGGCACGGACAGACTCAACTATGGCTACACCTTC
>TRBV5-1|NA|TRBJ1-1|NA
CASSLAGTSNTEAFF
TGCGCCAGCAGCTTGGCGGGGACATCAAACACTGAAGCTTTCTTT
>TRBV7-9|NA|TRBJ1-1|NA
CASSSTGRTEAFF
TGTGCCAGCAGCTCGACAGGACGGACTGAAGCTTTCTTT